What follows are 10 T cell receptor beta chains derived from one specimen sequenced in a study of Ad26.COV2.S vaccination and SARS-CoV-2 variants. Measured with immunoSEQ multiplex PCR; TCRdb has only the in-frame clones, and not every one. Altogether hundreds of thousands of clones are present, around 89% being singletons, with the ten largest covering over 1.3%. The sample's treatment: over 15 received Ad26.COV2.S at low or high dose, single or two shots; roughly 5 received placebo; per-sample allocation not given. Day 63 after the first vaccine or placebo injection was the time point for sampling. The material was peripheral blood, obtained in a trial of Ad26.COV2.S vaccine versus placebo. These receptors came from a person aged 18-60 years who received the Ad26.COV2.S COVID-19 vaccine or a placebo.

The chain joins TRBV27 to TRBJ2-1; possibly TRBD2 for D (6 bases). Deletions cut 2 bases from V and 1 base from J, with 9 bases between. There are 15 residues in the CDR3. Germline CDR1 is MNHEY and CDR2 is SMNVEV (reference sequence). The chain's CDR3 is CASSLGTQSYNEQFF. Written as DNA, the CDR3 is TGTGCCAGCAGTTTAGGGACTCAATCCTACAATGAGCAGTTCTTC.

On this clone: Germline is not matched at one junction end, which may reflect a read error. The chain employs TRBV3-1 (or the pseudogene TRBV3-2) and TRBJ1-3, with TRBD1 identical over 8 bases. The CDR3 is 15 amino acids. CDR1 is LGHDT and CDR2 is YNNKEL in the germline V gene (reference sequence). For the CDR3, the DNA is TGTGCCAGCAGTCAAGGACAGGGTGCTGGAAACACCATATATTTT. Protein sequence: CASSQGQGAGNTIYF.

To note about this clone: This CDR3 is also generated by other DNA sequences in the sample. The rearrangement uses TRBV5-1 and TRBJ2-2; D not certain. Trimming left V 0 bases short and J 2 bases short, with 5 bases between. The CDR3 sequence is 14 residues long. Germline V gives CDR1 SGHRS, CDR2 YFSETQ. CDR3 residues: CASSLDLNTGELFF. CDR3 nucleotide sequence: TGCGCCAGCAGCTTGGACCTTAACACCGGGGAGCTGTTTTTT.

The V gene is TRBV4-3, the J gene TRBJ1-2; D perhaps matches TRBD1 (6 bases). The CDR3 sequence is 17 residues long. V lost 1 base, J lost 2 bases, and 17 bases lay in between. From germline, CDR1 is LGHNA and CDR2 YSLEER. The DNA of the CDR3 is TGCGCCAGCAGCCAAGCCGGAGGGGGAGGCAGAAACTATGGCTACACCTTC. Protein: CASSQAGGGGRNYGYTF.

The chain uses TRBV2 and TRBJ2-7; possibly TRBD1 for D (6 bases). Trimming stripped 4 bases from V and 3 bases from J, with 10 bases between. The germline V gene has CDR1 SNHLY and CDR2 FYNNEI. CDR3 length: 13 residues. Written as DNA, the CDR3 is TGTGCCAGCAGTGTAACAGGGTTCTACGAGCAGTACTTC. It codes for CASSVTGFYEQYF.

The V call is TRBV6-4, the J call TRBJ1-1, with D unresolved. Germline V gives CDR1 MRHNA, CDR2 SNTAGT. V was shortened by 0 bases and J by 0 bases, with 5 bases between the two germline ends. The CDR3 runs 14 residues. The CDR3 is CASSDSSLNTEAFF. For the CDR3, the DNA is TGTGCCAGCAGTGACTCATCGTTGAACACTGAAGCTTTCTTT.

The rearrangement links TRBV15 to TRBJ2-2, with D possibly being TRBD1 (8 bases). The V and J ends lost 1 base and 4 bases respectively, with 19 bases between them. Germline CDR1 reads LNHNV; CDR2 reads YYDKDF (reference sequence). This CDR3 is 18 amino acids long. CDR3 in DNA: TGTGCCACCAGCAGAGCTTGGGGGGGACAGGCGGGCACCGGGGAGCTGTTTTTT. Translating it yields CATSRAWGGQAGTGELFF. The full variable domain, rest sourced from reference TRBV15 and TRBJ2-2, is DAMVIQNPRYQVTQFGKPVTLSCSQTLNHNVMYWYQQKSSQAPKLLFHYYDKDFNNEADTPDNFQSRRPNTSFCFLDIRSPGLGDTAMYLCATSRAWGGQAGTGELFFGEGSRLTVL.

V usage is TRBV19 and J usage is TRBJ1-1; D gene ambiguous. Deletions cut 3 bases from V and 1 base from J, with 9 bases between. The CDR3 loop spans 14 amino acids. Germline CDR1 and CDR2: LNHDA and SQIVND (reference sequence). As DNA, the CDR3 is TGTGCCAGTAGTATCCACAGAGAGAACACTGAAGCTTTCTTT. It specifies CASSIHRENTEAFF.

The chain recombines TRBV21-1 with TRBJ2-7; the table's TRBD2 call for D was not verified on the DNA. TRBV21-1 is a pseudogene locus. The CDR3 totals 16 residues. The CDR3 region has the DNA TGTGCCAGCAGCAAAGGTTGTTCGGAGCCTTCCTACGAGCAGTACTTC. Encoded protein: CASSKGCSEPSYEQYF.

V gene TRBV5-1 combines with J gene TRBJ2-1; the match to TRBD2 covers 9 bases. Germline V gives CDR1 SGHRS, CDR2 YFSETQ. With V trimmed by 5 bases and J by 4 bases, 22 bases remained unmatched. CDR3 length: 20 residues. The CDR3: CASRYTSFPGLARGYNEQFF. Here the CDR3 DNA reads TGCGCCAGCAGATATACATCGTTCCCGGGACTAGCTCGGGGATACAATGAGCAGTTCTTC.